This TCR beta chain comes out of a study of CD8 T cells in ankylosing spondylitis. This clonotype was counted at least ten times. The antigen remains unidentified. The length of the CDR3 is 13 residues. V trimming: 9 bases; J trimming: 5 bases; junction bases outside the gene matches: 8. The V gene's germline CDR1 is KGHDR and CDR2 SFDVKD. Study-wide results and limits: Several of the motif variants were reported before in synovial fluid and blood from reactive arthritis. Roughly 8 highly homologous variants made up a TCR beta motif, and this motif appeared characteristic of ankylosing spondylitis blood.

Library preparation for TCR beta used quantitative 5'-RACE with molecular barcodes. TCRdb recomputed calls from the 5' RACE reads with MiXCR, one row per CDR3 protein. The table shows about 460,000 distinct CDR3 sequences, with about 5.4% occurring only once. The receptor's source is a male donor with ankylosing spondylitis. The chain uses TRBV24-1 and TRBJ1-1; TRBD1 aligns across 7 bases. The sequenced material came from blood, either unsorted or a sorted T cell fraction (not recorded which). Written as DNA, the CDR3 is TGTGCCACCCAAGCACAGGGGTGGACTGAAGCTTTCTTT. It specifies CATQAQGWTEAFF.